The 20 T cell receptor beta chains below all came from one sample that was sequenced in a study of T-cell memory formation after mild COVID-19. TCRdb used MiXCR to reprocess the 5' RACE reads, holding one entry per CDR3 protein. The table includes 150,000 to 200,000 distinct CDR3 sequences, more than 12% detected once. Sequencing was carried out using PBMCs or a T cell subset sorted from them (not recorded which). Receptor source: an adult woman who had mild COVID-19 (a few samples of this study predate the infection). Cell type and time point are not known.

This sequence joins TRBV10-3 and TRBJ1-6, with D possibly TRBD1 on 6 matching bases. Germline V gives CDR1 ENHRY, CDR2 SYGVKD. The V end was cut by 0 bases, the J end by 7 bases, with 13 bases between. This CDR3 is built from 16 residues. CDR3 bases: TGTGCCATCAGTGAGTCCAGGGGACGGACGAATTCACCCCTCCACTTT. This translates into CAISESRGRTNSPLHF.

This clonotype appeared a few times. CDR3 coding DNA: TGTGCCAGCAGTTTCGGGGGCCCCTACGAGCAGTACTTC. It encodes CASSFGGPYEQYF. The chain is built from TRBV12-3 or TRBV12-4 and TRBJ2-7; the D gene could be TRBD1 or TRBD2 (6 bases each). Trimming left V 3 bases short and J 2 bases short, with 8 bases between. The CDR3 is 13 residues long.

This clonotype was found a few times. The chain is built from TRBV4-1 and TRBJ1-6; D remains unclear. Per germline, CDR1 MGHRA and CDR2 YSYEKL. V was trimmed by 2 bases and J by 3 bases, leaving 8 bases between them. The CDR3 runs to 15 residues. In DNA, the CDR3 is TGCGCCAGCAGCCAAAGTGAAGTCTATAATTCACCCCTCCACTTT. This codes for CASSQSEVYNSPLHF.

This clonotype was detected a few times. This rearrangement joins TRBV5-1 to TRBJ2-1; maybe TRBD1 (6 bases). CDR3 length: 13 amino acids. V was pared by 4 bases and J by 8 bases, with 13 bases between. Germline V gene lookup returns CDR1 SGHRS and CDR2 YFSETQ. The CDR3 loop reads CASSVRRGDEQFF. In DNA form, the CDR3 reads TGCGCCAGCAGCGTCCGCAGGGGAGATGAGCAGTTCTTC.

This clonotype was seen more than once but under ten times. The chain recombines TRBV7-6 with TRBJ2-7, with TRBD1 matching 9 bases. There are 15 residues in the CDR3. Germline V lookup: CDR1 SGHVS, CDR2 FNYEAQ. The J segment lost 4 bases and the V segment lost 5 bases, leaving 9 bases of the junction unmatched. The CDR3 nucleotides read TGTGCCAGCAGCGCCCGAGGACAGGGGAAGTACGAGCAGTACTTC. Translation gives CASSARGQGKYEQYF.

This sequence joins TRBV29-1 and TRBJ2-7; no firm D call. The V gene's germline CDR1 is SQVTM and CDR2 ANQGSEA. Trimming shortened V by 7 bases and J by 3 bases, and 10 bases separated the two germline ends. The CDR3 contains 11 residues. In DNA, the CDR3 is TGCAGCGGCGAGTTAGGCTACGAGCAGTACTTC. Translating it yields CSGELGYEQYF.

The rearrangement uses TRBV5-5 and TRBJ2-1; D is unclear. Germline CDR1 is SGHKS and CDR2 is YYEKEE (reference sequence). The CDR3 is 15 residues long. The V gene lost 2 bases and the J gene lost 6 bases, with 15 bases spanning the gap. CDR3 DNA sequence: TGTGCCAGCAGCTTCGTGACGGCGGTAGGCAATGAGCAGTTCTTC. Translated, it gives CASSFVTAVGNEQFF.

In its sample, this clonotype was seen a few times. V and J are TRBV5-1 and TRBJ2-1; TRBD1 matches at 7 bases. The germline V gene encodes CDR1 SGHRS and CDR2 YFSETQ. The CDR3 has 15 amino acids. The V and J ends lost 5 bases and 1 base, in that order; junction bases with no gene match: 6. Written as DNA, the CDR3 is TGCGCCAGCAGTCGCACAGGGGAGTCCTACAATGAGCAGTTCTTC. It specifies CASSRTGESYNEQFF.

This clonotype was seen more than once but under ten times. This chain uses TRBV30 with TRBJ2-2, with D unclear. This CDR3 contains 14 residues. Germline CDR1 GTSNPN, CDR2 SVGIG (reference sequence). Trimming cost V 4 bases and J 4 bases, with 13 bases left between them. The CDR3 reads CAWTHTSSTGELFF. The CDR3 DNA follows: TGTGCCTGGACTCACACATCCAGCACCGGGGAGCTGTTTTTT.

This clonotype was counted many times. This sequence joins TRBV5-1 and TRBJ1-1, with 7 positions matching TRBD1. Germline V gene sequence: CDR1 SGHRS, CDR2 YFSETQ. CDR3 size: 13 residues. The junction had 3 bases not matched to a gene; V was cut back by 4 bases and J by 3 bases. CDR3 nucleotide sequence: TGCGCCAGCAGCCCCAGGGGGGACACTGAAGCTTTCTTT. Its translation: CASSPRGDTEAFF.

The rearrangement uses TRBV5-8 and TRBJ2-7; 8 positions agree with TRBD2. The V segment lost 6 bases and the J segment 3 bases; nucleotides outside the gene matches: 11. Germline V CDR1 and CDR2: SGHTS, YDEGEE. The CDR3 length is 15 residues. The CDR3 nucleotides are TGTGCCAGCAACCGTCCGGGGGGGTCCGTCTACGAGCAGTACTTC. Protein product: CASNRPGGSVYEQYF.

This chain uses TRBV5-6 with TRBJ2-3, with no clear D. The V gene's germline CDR1 is SGHDT and CDR2 YYEEEE. The CDR3 runs to 15 residues. V shed 0 bases and J shed 2 bases, with 10 bases lying between them. The CDR3 DNA reads as TGTGCCAGCAGCTTGGAGACTCAACCCACAGATACGCAGTATTTT. Its translation: CASSLETQPTDTQYF.

The chain combines TRBV30 with TRBJ2-7, with a tentative D call TRBD1 (5 bases). The CDR3 runs 14 residues. Deletions cut 1 base from V and 2 bases from J, with 12 bases between. From germline, CDR1 is GTSNPN and CDR2 SVGIG (reference sequence). Here the CDR3 reads CAWSGGRAPYEQYF. In DNA, the CDR3 is TGTGCCTGGAGTGGGGGCAGGGCCCCCTACGAGCAGTACTTC. The whole variable domain, remainder taken from reference TRBV30 and TRBJ2-7, is SQTIHQWPATLVQPVGSPLSLECTVEGTSNPNLYWYRQAAGRGLQLLFYSVGIGQISSEVPQNLSASRPQDRQFILSSKKLLLSDSGFYLCAWSGGRAPYEQYFGPGTRLTVT.

In its sample, this clonotype was seen many times. The rearrangement joins TRBV20-1 to TRBJ1-2; TRBD1 is a possible D gene (6 bases). There are 14 residues in the CDR3. Germline CDR1 reads DFQATT; CDR2 reads SNEGSKA (reference sequence). V lost 1 base, J lost 5 bases, and 14 bases lay in between. The CDR3 DNA reads as TGCAGTGCTAGAGCGGACAGCCGGGCATATGGCTACACCTTC. This codes for CSARADSRAYGYTF.

The rearrangement uses TRBV18 and TRBJ1-1, with 8 bases identical to TRBD1. CDR1 and CDR2 (germline): KGHSH, LQKENI. Trimming took 4 bases from V and 1 from J; bases not matched to a gene: 11. This CDR3 spans 17 amino acids. The CDR3 region has the DNA TGTGCCAGCTCACACAGGGGGACAGGTCAGGAGAACACTGAAGCTTTCTTT. Its translation: CASSHRGTGQENTEAFF.

The chain carries TRBV3-1 and TRBJ2-7; 13 nucleotides align to TRBD2. The CDR3 consists of 17 residues. The J segment lost 3 bases and the V segment lost 2 bases, leaving 7 bases of the junction unmatched. CDR1 LGHDT and CDR2 YNNKEL come from the germline V gene (reference sequence). The CDR3, as DNA: TGTGCCAGCAGCCAACACGGACTAGCGGGAGACTACTACGAGCAGTACTTC. Its protein is CASSQHGLAGDYYEQYF.

This chain links TRBV5-1 with TRBJ2-3; D is possibly TRBD2 (7 bases). The CDR3 runs 14 residues. CDR1 is SGHRS, CDR2 YFSETQ, per germline. The V end was cut by 0 bases, the J end by 7 bases, with 12 bases between. The CDR3 region is CASSLEGGINTQYF. The CDR3 DNA is TGCGCCAGCAGCTTGGAGGGGGGGATAAATACGCAGTATTTT. Looking up the rest from reference TRBV5-1 and TRBJ2-3 gives the full variable domain: KAGVTQTPRYLIKTRGQQVTLSCSPISGHRSVSWYQQTPGQGLQFLFEYFSETQRNKGNFPGRFSGRQFSNSRSEMNVSTLELGDSALYLCASSLEGGINTQYFGPGTRLTVL.

The chain carries TRBV7-3 and TRBJ2-2; TRBD1 or TRBD2 may be the D gene (5 bases each). The CDR3 length is 18 residues. V was trimmed by 6 bases and J by 0 bases, leaving 20 bases between them. Germline V gene data show CDR1 as SGHTA and CDR2 as FQGTGA. The CDR3 DNA is TGTGCCAGCAGTATGACAGAGGGTTACTCACCGAACACCGGGGAGCTGTTTTTT. Its translation is CASSMTEGYSPNTGELFF. Full variable domain (outside the CDR3, taken from reference TRBV7-3 and TRBJ2-2): GAGVSQTPSNKVTEKGKYVELRCDPISGHTALYWYRQSLGQGPEFLIYFQGTGAADDSGLPNDRFFAVRPEGSVSTLKIQRTERGDSAVYLCASSMTEGYSPNTGELFFGEGSRLTVL.

V is TRBV6-1 and J is TRBJ2-7; 12 bases map to TRBD1. Germline-derived CDR1 and CDR2 are MNHNS and SASEGT. This CDR3 is 15 amino acids long. V was clipped by 0 bases and J by 5 bases; unmatched bases: 2. The chain's CDR3 is CASSEAGTGGNEQYF. As DNA, the CDR3 is TGTGCCAGCAGTGAAGCCGGGACAGGGGGCAACGAGCAGTACTTC.

This clonotype appeared a few times. This sequence joins TRBV11-2 and TRBJ1-4; the D gene is possibly TRBD1 (5 bases). CDR3 length: 14 residues. CDR1 is SGHAT and CDR2 is FQNNGV in the germline V gene. The V end lost 4 bases, the J end lost 6 bases, and 12 bases lay between the germline ends. The CDR3 here is CASSSIKGHEKLFF. CDR3 DNA: TGTGCCAGCAGCTCGATTAAGGGACATGAAAAACTGTTTTTT.